The clone carrying this T cell receptor beta chain was seen once. Its antigen is undetermined. The sample comes from a study of PD-1 blockade in classical Hodgkin lymphoma. Findings and limits, study-wide: Healthy donors were reported to have higher baseline TCR diversity than newly diagnosed patients. The origin of the repertoire differences remains undefined, with disease activity or prior therapy as possible causes.

CDR1 SEHNR and CDR2 FQNEAQ come from the germline V gene (reference sequence). Deletions cut 5 bases from V and 2 bases from J, with 10 bases between. CDR3 length: 13 amino acids. This table comes from immunoSEQ multiplex PCR, and its TCRdb copy is limited to in-frame clones, with some not included. The sample shows approximately 25,000 clones, roughly 80% of them seen only once. In every patient, relapse followed autologous stem cell transplantation, while exposure to brentuximab vedotin differed. Researchers report purifying CD4+ T cells from thawed PBMCs by magnetic negative selection. Patients showed best responses of complete response, partial response or progressive disease.

Sequencing was performed on CD4+ T cells from blood, taken at baseline. This receptor was taken from a human donor with classical Hodgkin lymphoma. The chain has TRBV7-9 and TRBJ2-7; no firm D call. CDR3 coding DNA: TGTGCCAGCAGCCAGTCCCTACCCTACGAGCAGTACTTC. Translated: CASSQSLPYEQYF.